The present TCR beta chain was sequenced within a study of shared clonotypes between healthy human individuals. A word on this clone: The antigen is undetermined.

Findings and limits, study-wide: All-four-donor shared clonotypes had higher generation probabilities than non-shared clonotypes did.

The test was conducted at deep level. The table came from immunoSEQ multiplex PCR; TCRdb's copy has only in-frame clones and leaves some out. The repertoire has some 1,600,000 clones, approximately 98% of them found once; the top ten carry 0.45%. The receptor's source is a man aged 25-45 years in good health. The specimen sequenced was naive CD4+ T cells sorted from blood. Subset described: CD45RA+ positively selected.

CDR3 DNA: TGTGCCAGCAGTGTACAGGGGAAAAGGTACAATGAGCAGTTCTTC. Translated: CASSVQGKRYNEQFF. This rearrangement joins TRBV6-1 to TRBJ2-1, with 7 bases matching TRBD1. With 4 bases clipped from V and 4 bases from J, the junction kept 7 bases outside the gene matches. CDR1 is MNHNS and CDR2 is SASEGT in the germline V gene. The CDR3 loop spans 15 amino acids.